One and the same sample provided the 25 T cell receptor beta chains below, sequenced in a study of T cell responses to AZD1222 COVID-19 vaccine (dated by TCRdb to 2020 to 2022). The time point label for this specimen denotes: about 28 days (+/-7) after the second vaccine dose. The library was generated by the immunoSEQ multiplex PCR assay. TCRdb stores this immuneACCESS table with in-frame sequences only. Part of the clones is absent; in the studies checked, under half of the shortfall reflects unresolved V genes, and no reason is known for the rest. The sample records roughly 50,000 clones, roughly 85% of which are singletons. Together, the top ten hold roughly 6.4% of the sample. Sequencing was performed on peripheral blood, taken 28 days after the second AZD1222 dose. All receptors derive from an adult who received the AZD1222 COVID-19 vaccine.

The V and J genes are TRBV24-1 and TRBJ2-1, with D unresolved. CDR1 is KGHDR and CDR2 is SFDVKD in the germline V gene. The V end was cut by 2 bases, the J end by 5 bases, with 6 bases between. The CDR3 is 13 amino acids. The CDR3 bases are TGTGCCACCAGTGATTGGGTTCACAATGAGCAGTTCTTC. This sequence encodes CATSDWVHNEQFF.

The table lists this clone with a count of one. V is TRBV29-1 and J is TRBJ1-2, with D hard to call. The CDR3 contains 11 residues. The ends were cut back, 3 bases at V and 8 bases at J, with 10 bases in the middle. CDR1 is SQVTM, CDR2 ANQGSEA, per germline. The CDR3 loop reads CSVEQPAGYTF. In DNA form, the CDR3 reads TGCAGCGTTGAGCAGCCGGCGGGCTACACCTTC.

V is TRBV21-1 and J is TRBJ1-4. TRBV21-1 is a pseudogene. The CDR3 extends over 16 amino acids. In DNA form, the CDR3 reads TGTGCCAGCAGCTTCCCGGGGCGGTGGACTAATGAAAAACTGTTTTTT. This gives the protein CASSFPGRWTNEKLFF.

V is TRBV7-2 and J is TRBJ2-7; D unclear. The CDR3 runs 15 residues. Between the trimmed V and J ends, which lost 2 bases and 0 bases, there was a span of 11 bases. CDR1 is SGHTA and CDR2 is FQGNSA in the germline V gene. The CDR3 nucleotides are TGTGCCAGCAGCTTATCTTCTGGCCCCTCCTACGAGCAGTACTTC. The encoded protein is CASSLSSGPSYEQYF.

A single count supports this clone. The V call is TRBV29-1, the J call TRBJ1-6, with 9 bases identical to TRBD1. The CDR3 totals 13 residues. The V gene end was trimmed by 7 bases and the J gene end by 9 bases; junction bases not matched to a gene: 7. Germline assignment: CDR1 SQVTM and CDR2 ANQGSEA. CDR3 loop: CSARTGEGSPLHF. Written as DNA, the CDR3 is TGCAGCGCCCGGACAGGGGAGGGTTCACCCCTCCACTTT.

The J gene is TRBJ1-6, the V gene TRBV6-5, with D unclear. The CDR3 contains 12 residues. V lost 2 bases, J lost 8 bases, and 4 bases lay in between. CDR1 is MNHEY and CDR2 is SVGAGI in the germline V gene. The CDR3 loop is CASSYQYSPLHF. CDR3 nucleotides: TGTGCCAGCAGTTACCAATATTCACCCCTCCACTTT.

This clone appeared once. The genes are TRBV6-5 and TRBJ1-1; D uncertain. Germline V gene sequence: CDR1 MNHEY, CDR2 SVGAGI. With 0 bases removed from V and 0 bases from J, the gap between germline ends came to 8 bases. This CDR3 has 15 residues. CDR3 residues: CASSYSYSMNTEAFF. In DNA form, the CDR3 reads TGTGCCAGCAGTTACTCATACAGCATGAACACTGAAGCTTTCTTT.

This sequence joins TRBV5-6 and TRBJ2-3; D gene uncertain. The germline V and J ends were trimmed by 4 bases and 3 bases, with 12 bases remaining between them. CDR3 size: 14 residues. CDR1 and CDR2 (germline): SGHDT, YYEEEE. The CDR3 bases are TGTGCCAGCAGCCCCGGGTGGTGGACAGATACGCAGTATTTT. Its translation is CASSPGWWTDTQYF.

The chain uses TRBV28 and TRBJ2-5; 12 nucleotides line up with TRBD2. V lost 4 bases to trimming and J lost 5 bases; unmatched junction nucleotides: 5. This CDR3 spans 15 amino acids. Germline V gives CDR1 MDHEN, CDR2 SYDVKM. For the CDR3, the DNA is TGTGCCAGCAGTTCCGCCGGGACTAGCGGGGAGACCCAGTACTTC. This encodes CASSSAGTSGETQYF.

V is TRBV6-5 and J is TRBJ1-2; 10 bases fit TRBD1. V lost 6 bases and J lost 8; bases outside the gene matches: 12. Germline CDR1 is MNHEY and CDR2 is SVGAGI. This CDR3 is built from 15 residues. The CDR3 DNA reads TGTGCCAGCAGGACCGCGGGACAGGGGAGACTAGGCTACACCTTC. This codes for CASRTAGQGRLGYTF.

This chain links TRBV20-1 with TRBJ2-7; the D call may be TRBD1 or TRBD2 (5 bases each). There are 14 residues in the CDR3. From germline, CDR1 is DFQATT and CDR2 SNEGSKA (reference sequence). The V and J ends lost 3 bases and 6 bases respectively, with 18 bases between them. In nucleotides, the CDR3 is TGCAGTGCTAGTGGGGACCCTGTGTCGTCCGAGCAGTACTTC. Translating gives CSASGDPVSSEQYF.

The rearrangement links TRBV13 to TRBJ2-5; the D is unclear. The CDR3 contains 13 residues. CDR1 PRHDT and CDR2 FYEKMQ come from the germline V gene (reference sequence). Trimming removed 0 bases from V and 2 bases from J, with 4 bases in between. For the CDR3, the DNA is TGTGCCAGCAGCTTAGGGGCACAAGAGACCCAGTACTTC. Protein sequence: CASSLGAQETQYF.

This chain connects TRBV7-9 to TRBJ1-2; 12 bases fit TRBD1. V shed 4 bases, J shed 2 bases, and the junction held 2 bases outside the gene matches. This CDR3 contains 15 residues. CDR1 and CDR2 (germline): SEHNR, FQNEAQ (reference sequence). The CDR3 coding sequence is TGTGCCAGCAGCTGGGGACAGGGGGCGAACTATGGCTACACCTTC. Protein product: CASSWGQGANYGYTF.

The chain combines TRBV10-3 with TRBJ2-7; the match to TRBD2 covers 9 bases. CDR1 and CDR2 from the germline V gene are ENHRY and SYGVKD. The CDR3 contains 13 residues. V shed 10 bases, J shed 4 bases, and the junction held 8 bases outside the gene matches. The CDR3 loop reads CATQSSGDYEQYF. CDR3 nucleotide sequence: TGTGCCACTCAATCTAGCGGGGATTACGAGCAGTACTTC.

V gene TRBV7-2 combines with J gene TRBJ2-3, with D uncertain. This CDR3 spans 14 amino acids. V was shortened by 2 bases and J by 2 bases, with 8 bases between the two germline ends. CDR1 and CDR2 (germline): SGHTA, FQGNSA. The CDR3 here is CASSLLVLTDTQYF. The CDR3 DNA reads as TGTGCCAGCAGCTTACTGGTTCTCACAGATACGCAGTATTTT.

The chain joins TRBV5-4 to TRBJ2-2, with 14 bases matching TRBD2. CDR3 length: 18 residues. Germline CDR1 and CDR2: SGHNT and YYREEE (reference sequence). V lost 4 bases, J lost 5 bases, and 10 bases stayed unmatched. The CDR3 DNA follows: TGTGCCAGCAGCCCCTGGACTAGCGGGAGGATAAGTACCGGGGAGCTGTTTTTT. Translating it yields CASSPWTSGRISTGELFF.

This clone was seen once. V gene TRBV7-9 combines with J gene TRBJ1-4; D not resolved. V was clipped by 5 bases and J by 7 bases, with 11 bases between them. Germline CDR1 reads SEHNR; CDR2 reads FQNEAQ (reference sequence). This CDR3 spans 13 amino acids. Here the CDR3 reads CASSTQAGEKLFF. The CDR3 nucleotides are TGTGCCAGCAGCACCCAGGCGGGTGAAAAACTGTTTTTT.

The chain uses TRBV6-5 and TRBJ2-7; perhaps TRBD2 as D (6 bases). V was shortened by 6 bases and J by 2 bases, with 17 bases between the two germline ends. Germline assignment: CDR1 MNHEY and CDR2 SVGAGI. The CDR3 extends over 15 amino acids. CDR3 DNA sequence: TGTGCCAGCAGCAACCGTGGGGGGACCCCCTACGAGCAGTACTTC. This gives the protein CASSNRGGTPYEQYF.

This chain uses TRBV7-9 with TRBJ2-5; weak D call: TRBD2 (6 bases). This CDR3 is 17 amino acids long. Germline CDR1 and CDR2: SEHNR and FQNEAQ (reference sequence). V gave up 6 bases and J gave up 5 bases, with 25 bases separating them. CDR3 amino acids: CASSWGVAPDIGETQYF. As DNA, the CDR3 is TGTGCCAGCAGTTGGGGGGTAGCGCCGGATATTGGGGAGACCCAGTACTTC.

The gene calls are TRBV7-9 and TRBJ2-5; TRBD1 aligns across 10 bases. The V and J ends lost 2 bases and 3 bases, in that order; junction bases with no gene match: 6. Germline V lookup: CDR1 SEHNR, CDR2 FQNEAQ (reference sequence). The CDR3 covers 16 residues. CDR3 protein: CASSLITGTGEETQYF. DNA of the CDR3: TGTGCCAGCAGCTTAATTACCGGGACAGGGGAAGAGACCCAGTACTTC.

This sequence joins TRBV23-1 and TRBJ2-3; 8 bases are shared with TRBD1. TRBV23-1 is an open reading frame, and its role is uncertain. Trimming at V came to 7 bases and at J to 4 bases, leaving 10 bases not matched to a gene. This CDR3 comprises 15 residues. CDR3 residues: CASKQIDRGPDTQYF. The CDR3 bases are TGCGCCAGCAAGCAAATCGACAGGGGCCCAGATACGCAGTATTTT.

The chain is built from TRBV7-9 and TRBJ1-4; 11 bases are shared with TRBD1. The CDR3 is 16 residues long. After removal of 5 bases from V and 2 bases from J, the junction contained 4 bases not matched to a gene. CDR1 SEHNR and CDR2 FQNEAQ come from the germline V gene (reference sequence). The chain's CDR3 is CASSRDRGETNEKLFF. In nucleotides, the CDR3 is TGTGCCAGCAGCCGGGACAGGGGGGAGACTAATGAAAAACTGTTTTTT.

The chain combines TRBV10-1 with TRBJ2-2; D uncertain. Germline V gene sequence: CDR1 WNHNN, CDR2 SYGVQD (reference sequence). CDR3 length: 14 residues. V lost 5 bases to trimming and J lost 4 bases, with 11 bases between them. CDR3 loop: CASSKQILTGELFF. The CDR3 bases are TGCGCCAGCAGTAAACAGATACTCACCGGGGAGCTGTTTTTT.

This clone occurred once. CDR3 loop: CASSLSKNVGTGGFEKLFF. Written as DNA, the CDR3 is TGTGCCAGCAGCCTCAGCAAGAATGTGGGGACAGGGGGTTTTGAAAAACTGTTTTTT. The chain is built from TRBV7-9 and TRBJ1-4; 11 bases match TRBD1. This CDR3 has 19 residues. V lost 5 bases to trimming and J lost 7 bases; unmatched junction nucleotides: 18. Germline lookup yields CDR1 SEHNR and CDR2 FQNEAQ (reference sequence).

V and J are TRBV2 and TRBJ2-7; D may be TRBD1 (5 bases). Germline V gives CDR1 SNHLY, CDR2 FYNNEI. V was pared by 6 bases and J by 3 bases, with 12 bases between. This CDR3 has 13 amino acids. The CDR3 DNA sequence: TGTGCCAGCAGAGACGACAGAGGCTACGAGCAGTACTTC. It codes for CASRDDRGYEQYF.